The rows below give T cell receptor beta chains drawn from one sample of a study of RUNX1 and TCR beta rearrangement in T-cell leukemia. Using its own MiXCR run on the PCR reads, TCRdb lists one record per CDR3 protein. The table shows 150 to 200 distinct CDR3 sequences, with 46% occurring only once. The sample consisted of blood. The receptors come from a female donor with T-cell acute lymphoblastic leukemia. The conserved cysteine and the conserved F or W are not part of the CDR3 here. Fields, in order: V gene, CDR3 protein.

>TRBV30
ACPRGQGSDYGYGYT
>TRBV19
ATSRTDRGYEQY
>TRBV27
ASSSSLTGEGGYT
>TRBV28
ASQWRGNQPQH
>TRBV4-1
ASSQGPAEWFDTEAF
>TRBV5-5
ASSLYWGINYGYT
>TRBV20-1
SAQPGLSGNEQF
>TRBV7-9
ASSLGRDGQPQH
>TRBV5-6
ASSLGLGSYNSPLH
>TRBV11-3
ASRGGVRTGELF